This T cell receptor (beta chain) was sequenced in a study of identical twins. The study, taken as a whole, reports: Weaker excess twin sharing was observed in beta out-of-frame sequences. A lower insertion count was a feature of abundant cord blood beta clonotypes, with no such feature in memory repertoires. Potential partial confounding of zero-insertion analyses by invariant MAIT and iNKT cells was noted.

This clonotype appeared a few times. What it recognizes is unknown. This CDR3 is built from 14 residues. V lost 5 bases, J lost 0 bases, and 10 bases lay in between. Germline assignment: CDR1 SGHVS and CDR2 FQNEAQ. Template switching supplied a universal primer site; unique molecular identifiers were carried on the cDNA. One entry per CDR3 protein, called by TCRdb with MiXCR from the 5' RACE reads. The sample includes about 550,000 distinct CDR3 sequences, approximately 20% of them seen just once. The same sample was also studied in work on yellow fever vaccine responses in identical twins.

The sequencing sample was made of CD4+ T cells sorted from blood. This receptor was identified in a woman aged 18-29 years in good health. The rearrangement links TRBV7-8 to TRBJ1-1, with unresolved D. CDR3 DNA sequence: TGTGCCAGCAGCCGGGGTATCATGAACACTGAAGCTTTCTTT. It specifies CASSRGIMNTEAFF.